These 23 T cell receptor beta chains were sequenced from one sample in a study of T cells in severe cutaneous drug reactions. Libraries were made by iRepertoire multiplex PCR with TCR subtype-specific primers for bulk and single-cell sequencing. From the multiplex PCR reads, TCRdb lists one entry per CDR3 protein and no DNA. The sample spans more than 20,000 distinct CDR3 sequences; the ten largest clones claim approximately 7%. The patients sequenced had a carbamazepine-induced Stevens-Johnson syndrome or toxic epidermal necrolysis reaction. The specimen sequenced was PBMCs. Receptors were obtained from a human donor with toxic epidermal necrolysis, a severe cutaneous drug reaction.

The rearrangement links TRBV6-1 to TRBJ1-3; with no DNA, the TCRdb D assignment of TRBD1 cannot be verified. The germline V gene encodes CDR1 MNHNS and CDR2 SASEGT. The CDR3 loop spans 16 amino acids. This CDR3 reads CASSEGGGFSGNTIYF.

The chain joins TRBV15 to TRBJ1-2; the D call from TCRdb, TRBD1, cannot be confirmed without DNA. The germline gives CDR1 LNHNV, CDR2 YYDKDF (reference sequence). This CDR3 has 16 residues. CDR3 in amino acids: CATSPRQGAQDYGYTF.

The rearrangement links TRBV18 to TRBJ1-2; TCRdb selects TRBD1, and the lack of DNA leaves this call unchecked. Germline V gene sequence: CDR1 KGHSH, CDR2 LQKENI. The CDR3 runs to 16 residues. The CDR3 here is CASSPPAGELNYGYTF.

The CDR3 region is CASSLRTGESGYTF. The chain carries TRBV4-3 and TRBJ1-2; checking the TCRdb D call of TRBD1 is not possible without DNA. This CDR3 is 14 amino acids long. The germline CDR1 and CDR2 sequences are LGHNA and YSLEER.

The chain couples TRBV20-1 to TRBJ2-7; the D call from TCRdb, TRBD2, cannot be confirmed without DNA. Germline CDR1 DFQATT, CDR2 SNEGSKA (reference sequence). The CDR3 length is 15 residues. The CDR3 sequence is CSAPRPHSGNYEQYF.

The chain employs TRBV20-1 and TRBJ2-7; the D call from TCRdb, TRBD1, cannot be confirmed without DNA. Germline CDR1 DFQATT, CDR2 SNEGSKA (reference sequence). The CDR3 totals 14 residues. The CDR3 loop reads CSAISQETNYEQYF.

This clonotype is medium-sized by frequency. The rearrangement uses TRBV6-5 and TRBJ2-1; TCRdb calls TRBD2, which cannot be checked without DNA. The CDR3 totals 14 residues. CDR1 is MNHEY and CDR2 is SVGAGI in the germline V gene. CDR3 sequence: CASSYHSGTTEQFF.

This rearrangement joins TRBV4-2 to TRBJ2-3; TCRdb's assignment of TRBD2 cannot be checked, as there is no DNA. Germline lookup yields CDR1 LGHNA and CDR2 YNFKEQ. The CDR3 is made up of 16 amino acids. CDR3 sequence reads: CASSPVGGRGTDTQYF.

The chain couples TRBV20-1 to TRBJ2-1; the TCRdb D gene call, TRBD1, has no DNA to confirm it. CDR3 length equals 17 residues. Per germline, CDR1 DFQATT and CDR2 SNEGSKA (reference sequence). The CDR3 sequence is CSARDPSGGSSYNEQFF.

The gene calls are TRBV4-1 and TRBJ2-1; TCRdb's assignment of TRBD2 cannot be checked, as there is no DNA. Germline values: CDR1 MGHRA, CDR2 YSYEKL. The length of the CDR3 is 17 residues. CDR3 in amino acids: CASSQDRRRSSYNEQFF.

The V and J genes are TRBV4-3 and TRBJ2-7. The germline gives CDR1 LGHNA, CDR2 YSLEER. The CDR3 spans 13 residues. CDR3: CASSQDSSYEQYF.

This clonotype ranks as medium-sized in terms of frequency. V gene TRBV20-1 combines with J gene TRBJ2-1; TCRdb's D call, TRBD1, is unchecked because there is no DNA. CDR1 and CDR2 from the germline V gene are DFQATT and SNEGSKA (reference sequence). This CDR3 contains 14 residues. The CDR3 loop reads CSAADRDSYNEQFF.

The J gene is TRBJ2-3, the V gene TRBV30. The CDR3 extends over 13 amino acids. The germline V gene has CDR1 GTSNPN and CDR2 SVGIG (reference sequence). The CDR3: CAWSVGVKDTQYF.

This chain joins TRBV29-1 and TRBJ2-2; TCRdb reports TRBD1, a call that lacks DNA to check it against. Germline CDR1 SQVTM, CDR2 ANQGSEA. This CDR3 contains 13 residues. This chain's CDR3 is CSVGTGRTGELFF.

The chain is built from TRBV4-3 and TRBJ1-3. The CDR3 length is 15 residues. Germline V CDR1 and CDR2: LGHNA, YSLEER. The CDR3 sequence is CASSQDTSSGNTIYF.

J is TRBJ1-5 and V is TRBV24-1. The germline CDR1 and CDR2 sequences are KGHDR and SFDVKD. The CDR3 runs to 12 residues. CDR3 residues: CATSDGRQPQHF.

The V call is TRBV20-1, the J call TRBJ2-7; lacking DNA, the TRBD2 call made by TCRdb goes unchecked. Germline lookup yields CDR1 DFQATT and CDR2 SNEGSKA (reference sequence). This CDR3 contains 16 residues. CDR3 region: CSAGASGRARAYEQYF.

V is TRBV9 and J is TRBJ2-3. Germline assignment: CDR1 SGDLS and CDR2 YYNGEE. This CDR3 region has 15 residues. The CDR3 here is CASSVEGNRMDTQYF.

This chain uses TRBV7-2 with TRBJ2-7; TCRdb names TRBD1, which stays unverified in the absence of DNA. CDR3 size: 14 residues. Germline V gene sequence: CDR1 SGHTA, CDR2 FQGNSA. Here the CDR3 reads CASSFGTGSYEQYF.

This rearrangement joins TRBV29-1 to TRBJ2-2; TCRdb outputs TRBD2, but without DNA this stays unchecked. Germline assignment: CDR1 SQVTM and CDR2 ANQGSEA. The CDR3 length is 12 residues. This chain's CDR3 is CSARGGTGELFF.

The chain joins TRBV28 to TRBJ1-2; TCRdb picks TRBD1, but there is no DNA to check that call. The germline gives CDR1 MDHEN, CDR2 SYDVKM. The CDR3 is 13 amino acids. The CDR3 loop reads CASSLQGTGVYTF.

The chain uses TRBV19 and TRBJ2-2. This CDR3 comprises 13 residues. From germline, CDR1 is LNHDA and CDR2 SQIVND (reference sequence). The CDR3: CASSIGNTGELFF.

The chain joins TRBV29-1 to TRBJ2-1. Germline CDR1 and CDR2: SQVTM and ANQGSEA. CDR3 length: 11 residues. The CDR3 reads CSVDRRNEQFF.